A single T cell receptor (beta chain) is shown here with its context. Libraries were prepared by immunoSEQ multiplex PCR; TCRdb keeps only in-frame clonotypes and omits some of them. The sample has 200,000 or so clones, around 86% seen once; the top ten hold around 2.5%. Germline CDR1 SGHAT, CDR2 FQDESV (reference sequence). The CDR3 contains 14 residues. V dropped 2 bases and J dropped 6; count of bases not matched to a gene: 3. The entry originates in a study of T cell responses to AZD1222 COVID-19 vaccine. Source: peripheral blood, taken on day 0 of MenACWY control vaccination. The chain uses TRBV11-1 and TRBJ2-7; 11 bases align to TRBD2. This TCR derives from an adult in good health. For the CDR3, the DNA is TGTGCCAGCAGCTTAACTAGCGGGAGAGGCGAGCAGTACTTC. Encoded protein: CASSLTSGRGEQYF.